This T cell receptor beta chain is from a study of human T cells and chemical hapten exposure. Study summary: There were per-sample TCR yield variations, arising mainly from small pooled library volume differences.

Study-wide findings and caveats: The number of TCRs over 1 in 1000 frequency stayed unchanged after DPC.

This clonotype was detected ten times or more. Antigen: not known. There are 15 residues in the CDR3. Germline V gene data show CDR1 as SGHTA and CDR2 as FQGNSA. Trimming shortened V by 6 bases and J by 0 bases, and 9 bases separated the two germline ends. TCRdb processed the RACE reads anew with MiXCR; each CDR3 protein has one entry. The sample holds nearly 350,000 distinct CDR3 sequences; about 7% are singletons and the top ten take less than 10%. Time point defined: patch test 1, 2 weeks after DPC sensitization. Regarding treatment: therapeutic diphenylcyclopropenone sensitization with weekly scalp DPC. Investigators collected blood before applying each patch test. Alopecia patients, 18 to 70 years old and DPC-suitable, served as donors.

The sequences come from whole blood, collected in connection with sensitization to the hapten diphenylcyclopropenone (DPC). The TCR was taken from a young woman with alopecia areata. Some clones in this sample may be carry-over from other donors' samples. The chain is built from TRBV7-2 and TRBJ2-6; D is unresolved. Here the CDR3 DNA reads TGTGCCAGCAGTCCCCATGCCTCTGGGGCCAACGTCCTGACTTTC. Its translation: CASSPHASGANVLTF.